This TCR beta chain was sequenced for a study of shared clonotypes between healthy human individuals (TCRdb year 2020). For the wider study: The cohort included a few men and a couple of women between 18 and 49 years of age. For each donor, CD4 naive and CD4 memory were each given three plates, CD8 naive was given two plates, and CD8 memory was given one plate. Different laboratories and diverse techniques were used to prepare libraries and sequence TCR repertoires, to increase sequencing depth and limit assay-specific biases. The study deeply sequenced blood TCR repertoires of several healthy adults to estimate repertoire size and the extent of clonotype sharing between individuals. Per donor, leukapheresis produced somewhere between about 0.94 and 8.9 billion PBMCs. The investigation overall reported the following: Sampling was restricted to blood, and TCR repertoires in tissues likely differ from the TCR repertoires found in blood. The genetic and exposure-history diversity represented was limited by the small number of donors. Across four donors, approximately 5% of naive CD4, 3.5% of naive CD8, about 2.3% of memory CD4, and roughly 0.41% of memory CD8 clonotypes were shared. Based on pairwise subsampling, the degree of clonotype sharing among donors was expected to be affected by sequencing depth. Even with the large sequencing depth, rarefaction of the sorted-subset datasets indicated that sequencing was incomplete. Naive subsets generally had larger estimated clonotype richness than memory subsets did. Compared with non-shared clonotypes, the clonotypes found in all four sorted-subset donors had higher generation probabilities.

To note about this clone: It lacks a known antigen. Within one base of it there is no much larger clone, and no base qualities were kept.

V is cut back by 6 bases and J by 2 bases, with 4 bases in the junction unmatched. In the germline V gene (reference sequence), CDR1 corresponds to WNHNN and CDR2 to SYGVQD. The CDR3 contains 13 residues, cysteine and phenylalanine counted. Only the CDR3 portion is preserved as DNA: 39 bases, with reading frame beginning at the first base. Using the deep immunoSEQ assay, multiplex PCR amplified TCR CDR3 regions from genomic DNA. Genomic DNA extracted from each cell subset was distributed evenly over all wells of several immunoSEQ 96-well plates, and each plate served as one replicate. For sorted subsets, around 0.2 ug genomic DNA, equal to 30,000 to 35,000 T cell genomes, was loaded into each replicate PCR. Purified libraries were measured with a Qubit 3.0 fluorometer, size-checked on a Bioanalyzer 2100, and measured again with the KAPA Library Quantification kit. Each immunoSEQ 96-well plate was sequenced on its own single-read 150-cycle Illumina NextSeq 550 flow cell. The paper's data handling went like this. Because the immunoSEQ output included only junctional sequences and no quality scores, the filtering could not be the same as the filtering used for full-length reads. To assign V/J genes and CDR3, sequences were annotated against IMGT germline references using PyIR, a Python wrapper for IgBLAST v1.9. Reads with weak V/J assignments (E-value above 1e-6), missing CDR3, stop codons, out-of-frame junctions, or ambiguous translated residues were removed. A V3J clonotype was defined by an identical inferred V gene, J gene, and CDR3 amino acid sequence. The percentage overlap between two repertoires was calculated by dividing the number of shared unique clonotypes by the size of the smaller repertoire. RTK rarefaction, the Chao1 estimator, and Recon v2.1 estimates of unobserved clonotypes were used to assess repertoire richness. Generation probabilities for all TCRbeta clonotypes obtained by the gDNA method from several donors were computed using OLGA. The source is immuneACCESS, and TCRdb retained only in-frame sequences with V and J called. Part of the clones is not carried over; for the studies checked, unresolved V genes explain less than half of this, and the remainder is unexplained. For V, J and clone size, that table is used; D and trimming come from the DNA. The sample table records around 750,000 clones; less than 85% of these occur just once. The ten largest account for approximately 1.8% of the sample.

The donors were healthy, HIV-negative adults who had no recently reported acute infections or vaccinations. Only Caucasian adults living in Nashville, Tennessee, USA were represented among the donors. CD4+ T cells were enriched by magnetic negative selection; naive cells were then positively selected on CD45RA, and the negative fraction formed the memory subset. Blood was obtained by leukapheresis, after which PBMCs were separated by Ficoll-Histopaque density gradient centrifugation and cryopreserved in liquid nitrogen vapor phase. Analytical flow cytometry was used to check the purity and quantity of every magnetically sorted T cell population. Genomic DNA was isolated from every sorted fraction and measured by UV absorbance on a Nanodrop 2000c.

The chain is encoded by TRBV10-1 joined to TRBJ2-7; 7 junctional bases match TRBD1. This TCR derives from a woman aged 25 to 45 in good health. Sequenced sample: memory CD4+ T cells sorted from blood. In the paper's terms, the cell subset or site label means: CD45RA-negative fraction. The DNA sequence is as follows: TGCGCCAGCAGCCGACAGGGTACCTACGAGCAGTACTTC. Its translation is CASSRQGTYEQYF.